The entry that follows covers one TCR beta chain sequence. The junction departs from the called germline gene at one end, perhaps through a read error. Per the original methods: Estimation of nucleated cell counts relied on the amplification of reference gene primers. TCRdb's table, derived via immunoSEQ multiplex PCR, lists solely in-frame clones and lacks some. V and J calls and clone size are those listed in that table; D and trimming were worked out from the DNA. Here the sample spans a few hundred thousand clones, almost 90% being singletons. This sample was included in a study of blood T cell repertoires in COVID-19. The overall study: The samples span acute and convalescent COVID-19 from the United States, Italy and Spain. In each case, the material was cDNA or gDNA derived from T cells, B-cell-depleted T cells, or PBMCs.

The sample comprised peripheral blood. The receptor was isolated from a woman between 40 and 55 years old with COVID-19, enrolled during active disease.

The CDR3 region has the DNA TGCCTTCTTGGGGGCATCGAGCGCTATGGCTACACCTTC. Encoded protein: CLLGGIERYGYTF. The chain has TRBV2 and TRBJ1-2, with a possible D match to TRBD1 (6 bases). The CDR3 sequence is 13 residues long. Germline V lookup: CDR1 SNHLY, CDR2 FYNNEI.